The 5 T cell receptor beta chains reported below all come from one sample, sequenced in a study of CD8+ T cells in alopecia areata. cDNA reverse transcribed from extracted RNA served as the sequencing template. The protocol was immunoSEQ multiplex PCR, while the TCRdb copy is restricted to in-frame clones and leaves out a portion. The sample lists roughly 140,000 clones; around 49% were seen once. The sample here was CD4+ T cells sorted from blood, taken at week 0. The receptors were sampled from a human donor with alopecia areata.

The J gene is TRBJ1-5, the V gene TRBV6-5; D is undetermined. Germline V lookup: CDR1 MNHEY, CDR2 SVGAGI. This CDR3 has 16 residues. Trimming stripped 0 bases from V and 0 bases from J, with 9 bases between. The CDR3, as DNA: TGTGCCAGCAGTTACTCTACCCCAGATAGCAATCAGCCCCAGCATTTT. This codes for CASSYSTPDSNQPQHF.

The rearrangement uses TRBV5-1 and TRBJ1-3, with D uncertain. Per germline, CDR1 SGHRS and CDR2 YFSETQ. Trimming took 4 bases from V and 4 from J, leaving 21 bases between them. This CDR3 is built from 17 residues. CDR3 in amino acids: CASSPTPTGSLGNTIYF. CDR3 nucleotide sequence: TGCGCCAGCAGCCCGACCCCGACCGGCTCTTTAGGAAACACCATATATTTT.

This clone was found a few times. The chain uses TRBV29-1 and TRBJ2-5; D gene uncertain. CDR1 SQVTM and CDR2 ANQGSEA come from the germline V gene. With 4 bases removed from V and 5 bases from J, the gap between germline ends came to 14 bases. This CDR3 has 13 amino acids. The CDR3 here is CSVVGASGETQYF. The CDR3 DNA follows: TGCAGCGTTGTCGGAGCGTCAGGCGAGACCCAGTACTTC.

Points on this clone: In the same sample, other DNA sequences code for this CDR3. CDR3 DNA sequence: TGCAGTGCTAGAAGAGGGGAGACCCAGTACTTC. Translation: CSARRGETQYF. The chain uses TRBV20-1 and TRBJ2-5; TRBD2 is a possible D gene (5 bases). Trimming shortened V by 2 bases and J by 5 bases, and 6 bases separated the two germline ends. This CDR3 is 11 amino acids long. Germline V gene sequence: CDR1 DFQATT, CDR2 SNEGSKA (reference sequence).

The chain combines TRBV18 with TRBJ1-2, with no clear D. The CDR3 has 19 amino acids. Per germline, CDR1 KGHSH and CDR2 LQKENI. The germline V and J ends were trimmed by 4 bases and 3 bases, with 27 bases remaining between them. Here the CDR3 reads CASSHKRPGGSDRDYGYTF. CDR3 DNA: TGTGCCAGCTCACACAAAAGGCCCGGCGGCTCCGACCGTGACTATGGCTACACCTTC.